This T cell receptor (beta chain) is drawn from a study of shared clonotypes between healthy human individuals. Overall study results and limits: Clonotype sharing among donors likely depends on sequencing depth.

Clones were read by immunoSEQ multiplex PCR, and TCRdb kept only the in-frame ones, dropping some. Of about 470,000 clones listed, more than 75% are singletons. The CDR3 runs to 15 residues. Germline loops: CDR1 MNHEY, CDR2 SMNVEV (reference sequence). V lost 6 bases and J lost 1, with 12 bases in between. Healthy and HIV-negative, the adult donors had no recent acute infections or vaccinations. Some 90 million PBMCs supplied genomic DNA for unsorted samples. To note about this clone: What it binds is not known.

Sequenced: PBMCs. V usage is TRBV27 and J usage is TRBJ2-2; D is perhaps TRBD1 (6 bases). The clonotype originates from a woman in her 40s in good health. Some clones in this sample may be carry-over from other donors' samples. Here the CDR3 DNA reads TGTGCCAGCAGCCCGGACAGACTGAACACCGGGGAGCTGTTTTTT. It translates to CASSPDRLNTGELFF.